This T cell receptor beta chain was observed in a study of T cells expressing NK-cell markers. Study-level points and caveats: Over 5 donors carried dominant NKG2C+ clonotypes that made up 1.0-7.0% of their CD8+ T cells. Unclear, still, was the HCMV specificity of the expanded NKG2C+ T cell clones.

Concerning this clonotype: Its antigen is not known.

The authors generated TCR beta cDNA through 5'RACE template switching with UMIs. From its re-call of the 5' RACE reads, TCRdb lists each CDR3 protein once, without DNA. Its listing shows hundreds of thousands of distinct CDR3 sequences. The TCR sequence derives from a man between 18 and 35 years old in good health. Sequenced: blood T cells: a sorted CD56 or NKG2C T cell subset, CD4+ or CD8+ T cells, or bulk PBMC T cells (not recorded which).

CDR3 region: CSARDLGGTNEKLFF. This chain links TRBV20-1 with TRBJ1-4; no DNA is available, so the TRBD1 call from TCRdb remains unchecked. Germline values: CDR1 DFQATT, CDR2 SNEGSKA (reference sequence). The CDR3 loop spans 15 amino acids.